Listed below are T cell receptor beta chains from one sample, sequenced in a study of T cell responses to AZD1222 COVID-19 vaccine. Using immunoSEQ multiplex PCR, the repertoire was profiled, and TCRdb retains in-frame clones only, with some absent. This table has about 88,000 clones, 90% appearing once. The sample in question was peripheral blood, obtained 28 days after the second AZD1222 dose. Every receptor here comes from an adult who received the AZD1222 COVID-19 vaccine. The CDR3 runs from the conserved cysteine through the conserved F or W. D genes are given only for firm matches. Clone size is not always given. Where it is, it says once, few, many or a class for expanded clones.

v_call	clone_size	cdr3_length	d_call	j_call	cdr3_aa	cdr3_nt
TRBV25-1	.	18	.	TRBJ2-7	CASSERRGGAHLLSEQYF	TGTGCCAGCAGTGAACGCAGGGGGGGGGCCCACTTACTTTCCGAGCAGTACTTC
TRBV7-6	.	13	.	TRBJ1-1	CASSLEENTEAFF	TGTGCCAGCAGCTTAGAGGAGAACACTGAAGCTTTCTTT
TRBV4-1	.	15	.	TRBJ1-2	CASSQGAGVDYGYTF	TGCGCCAGCAGCCAAGGGGCGGGGGTGGACTATGGCTACACCTTC
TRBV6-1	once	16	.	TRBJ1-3	CASSAIRRDSGNTIYF	TGTGCCAGCAGTGCCATTCGTCGAGATTCTGGGAACACCATATATTTT
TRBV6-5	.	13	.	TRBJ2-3	CASRGTSTDTQYF	TGTGCCAGCAGAGGGACCAGCACAGATACGCAGTATTTT
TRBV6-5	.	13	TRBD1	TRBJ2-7	CASAGTGVYEQYF	TGTGCCAGCGCCGGGACAGGGGTCTACGAGCAGTACTTC
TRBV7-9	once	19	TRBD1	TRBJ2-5	CASSLDLGTGTGGKETQYF	TGTGCCAGCAGCTTAGACCTAGGAACCGGGACAGGGGGCAAAGAGACCCAGTACTTC
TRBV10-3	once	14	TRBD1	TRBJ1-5	CAISLQGGNQPQHF	TGTGCCATTAGCCTACAGGGGGGCAATCAGCCCCAGCATTTT
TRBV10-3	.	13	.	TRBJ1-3	CAIRSHSGNTIYF	TGTGCCATCAGGAGTCACTCTGGAAACACCATATATTTT
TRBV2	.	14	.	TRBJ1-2	CASSVGRLGYGYTF	TGTGCCAGCAGTGTCGGCAGGTTGGGGTATGGCTACACCTTC
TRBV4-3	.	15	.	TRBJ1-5	CASSQDTTVNQPQHF	TGCGCCAGCAGCCAAGATACCACGGTAAATCAGCCCCAGCATTTT
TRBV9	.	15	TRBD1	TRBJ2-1	CASSVVPTGVGEQFF	TGTGCCAGCAGCGTAGTTCCTACAGGGGTCGGTGAGCAGTTCTTC
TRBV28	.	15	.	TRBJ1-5	CASILSQGVNQPQHF	TGTGCCAGCATCCTCTCTCAGGGTGTTAATCAGCCCCAGCATTTT
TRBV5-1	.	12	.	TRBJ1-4	CASSLEDEKLFF	TGCGCCAGCAGCTTGGAGGATGAAAAACTGTTTTTT
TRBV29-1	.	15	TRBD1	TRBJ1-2	CSALLGQGGNYGYTF	TGCAGCGCCCTATTGGGACAGGGTGGGAACTATGGCTACACCTTC
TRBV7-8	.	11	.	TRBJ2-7	CASSLEYEQYF	TGTGCCAGCAGCCTCGAATACGAGCAGTACTTC
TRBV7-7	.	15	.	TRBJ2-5	CASSLTWGPAETQYF	TGTGCTAGCAGCTTAACGTGGGGCCCCGCGGAGACCCAGTACTTC
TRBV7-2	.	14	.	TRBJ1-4	CASSPSYGAEKLFF	TGTGCCAGCAGCCCCTCGTACGGAGCCGAAAAACTGTTTTTT
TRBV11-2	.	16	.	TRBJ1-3	CASSLEFWISGNTIYF	TGTGCCAGCAGCTTAGAGTTTTGGATCTCTGGAAACACCATATATTTT
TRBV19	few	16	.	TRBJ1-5	CASSEGGGRGNQPQHF	TGTGCCAGTAGTGAAGGGGGAGGAAGGGGCAATCAGCCCCAGCATTTT
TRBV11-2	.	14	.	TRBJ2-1	CASSPFGLTHEQFF	TGTGCCAGCAGCCCCTTCGGACTTACCCATGAGCAGTTCTTC
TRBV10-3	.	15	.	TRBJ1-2	CAISESGRDNYGYTF	TGTGCCATCAGTGAGTCGGGACGGGATAACTATGGCTACACCTTC
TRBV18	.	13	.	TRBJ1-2	CASSPPGAYGYTF	TGTGCCAGCTCACCCCCAGGGGCATATGGCTACACCTTC
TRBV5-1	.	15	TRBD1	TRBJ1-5	CASSLGGTANQPQHF	TGCGCCAGCAGCTTGGGAGGGACAGCCAATCAGCCCCAGCATTTT
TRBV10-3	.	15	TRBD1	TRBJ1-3	CAIRGPGTGGNTIYF	TGTGCCATCAGGGGCCCCGGGACAGGGGGAAACACCATATATTTT
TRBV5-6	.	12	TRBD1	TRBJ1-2	CASRRDRYGYTF	TGTGCCAGCAGAAGGGACAGGTATGGCTACACCTTC
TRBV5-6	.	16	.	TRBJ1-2	CASSLPGSGARYGYTF	TGTGCCAGCAGCTTGCCCGGTAGTGGGGCGCGCTATGGCTACACCTTC
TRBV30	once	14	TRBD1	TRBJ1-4	CAWSLGTGGEKLFF	TGTGCCTGGAGTCTCGGGACAGGGGGCGAAAAACTGTTTTTT
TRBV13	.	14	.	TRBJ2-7	CASSFGQTSYEQYF	TGTGCCAGCAGCTTCGGCCAGACCTCCTACGAGCAGTACTTC
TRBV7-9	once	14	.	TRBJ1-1	CASSLIGAYSVAFF	TGTGCCAGCAGCTTAATAGGGGCATACTCGGTAGCTTTCTTT
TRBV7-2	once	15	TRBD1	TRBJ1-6	CASSFWAGGGSPLHF	TGTGCCAGCAGCTTTTGGGCAGGGGGCGGTTCACCCCTCCACTTT
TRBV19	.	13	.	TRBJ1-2	CASTRGANYGYTF	TGTGCCAGTACCAGGGGAGCTAACTATGGCTACACCTTC
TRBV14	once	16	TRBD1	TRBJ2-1	CASSQEAGQGGGGQFF	TGTGCCAGCAGCCAAGAGGCGGGACAGGGGGGTGGCGGGCAGTTCTTC
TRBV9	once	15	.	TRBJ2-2	CASSVGAANTGELFF	TGTGCCAGCAGCGTAGGAGCAGCGAACACCGGGGAGCTGTTTTTT
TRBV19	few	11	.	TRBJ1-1	CATEESTEAFF	TGTGCCACCGAGGAGAGTACTGAAGCTTTCTTT
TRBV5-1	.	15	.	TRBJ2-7	CASSPIDTTIYEQYF	TGCGCCAGCAGCCCCATCGACACGACTATCTACGAGCAGTACTTC
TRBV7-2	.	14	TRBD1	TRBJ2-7	CASSLRQGPYEQYF	TGTGCCAGCAGCTTAAGACAGGGACCTTACGAGCAGTACTTC
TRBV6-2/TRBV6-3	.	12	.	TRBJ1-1	CASSYSFTEAFF	TGTGCCAGCAGTTACTCCTTCACTGAAGCTTTCTTT
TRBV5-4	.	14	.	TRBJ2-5	CASSLLRRKETQYF	TGTGCCAGCAGCTTGCTTAGGCGGAAAGAGACCCAGTACTTC
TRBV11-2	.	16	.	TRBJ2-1	CASSRPSGGLGNEQFF	TGTGCCAGCAGTCGTCCTTCGGGGGGCCTCGGTAATGAGCAGTTCTTC
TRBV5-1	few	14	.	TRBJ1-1	CASSLAGGGTEAFF	TGCGCCAGCAGCTTGGCCGGAGGGGGGACTGAAGCTTTCTTT
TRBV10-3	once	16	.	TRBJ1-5	CAISDQGRLSGQPQHF	TGTGCCATCAGTGACCAAGGACGGTTGTCGGGTCAGCCCCAGCATTTT